This passage covers 32 T cell receptor beta chains from one sample sequenced in a study of T cell responses to AZD1222 COVID-19 vaccine (dated by TCRdb to the early 2020s). The sample's time point label, decoded: baseline before first vaccination. To prepare the library, the immunoSEQ multiplex PCR assay was applied. The table was pulled from immuneACCESS by TCRdb, which kept in-frame rearrangements only. Such tables lose some clones; where checked, under half of the loss comes from unresolved V genes, and the rest has no known cause. The sample records just over 150,000 clones, approximately 90% of which are singletons. The leading ten clones occupy roughly 1.9% of the sample. Sequenced material: peripheral blood, taken on day 0 of AZD1222 vaccination. The receptors were gathered from an adult in good health.

The gene calls are TRBV6-1 and TRBJ1-6, with D maybe TRBD1 (6 bases). The CDR3 totals 15 residues. Looked up from germline, CDR1 is MNHNS and CDR2 is SASEGT. Trimming shortened V by 2 bases and J by 9 bases, and 14 bases separated the two germline ends. The CDR3 DNA is TGTGCCAGCAGTGAAAGAGGGGGGGGGAGTTCACCCCTCCACTTT. It yields the protein CASSERGGGSSPLHF.

V gene TRBV27 combines with J gene TRBJ2-7, with 12 nucleotides matching TRBD1. Germline V gene lookup returns CDR1 MNHEY and CDR2 SMNVEV (reference sequence). The ends lost 3 bases at V and 4 bases at J; junction bases unmatched: 1. The CDR3 runs 14 residues. In DNA, the CDR3 is TGTGCCAGCAGTTTGGGACAGGGGGCATACGAGCAGTACTTC. Its protein is CASSLGQGAYEQYF.

The chain links TRBV19 to TRBJ2-3, with D tentatively TRBD2 (5 bases). The germline gives CDR1 LNHDA, CDR2 SQIVND (reference sequence). The CDR3 has 17 residues. Deletions cut 0 bases from V and 1 base from J, with 14 bases between. The CDR3 spells CASSIDPAHGGTDTQYF. CDR3 in DNA: TGTGCCAGTAGTATAGATCCGGCGCACGGGGGCACAGATACGCAGTATTTT.

CDR3 DNA sequence: TGTGCCAGCAGTTTAGGACTAGCGGGATTATATGAGCAGTTCTTC. Its protein product is CASSLGLAGLYEQFF. V usage is TRBV28 and J usage is TRBJ2-1, with 12 bases identical to TRBD2. The CDR3 covers 15 residues. V dropped 2 bases and J dropped 8; count of bases not matched to a gene: 4. The germline V gene has CDR1 MDHEN and CDR2 SYDVKM.

This sequence joins TRBV6-1 and TRBJ2-6; D not resolved. CDR1 and CDR2 from the germline V gene are MNHNS and SASEGT. The length of the CDR3 is 15 residues. With 3 bases removed from V and 2 bases from J, the gap between germline ends came to 8 bases. The CDR3 DNA follows: TGTGCCAGCAGTGAGCAGGCCCCTGGGGCCAACGTCCTGACTTTC. Translating gives CASSEQAPGANVLTF.

The rearrangement joins TRBV7-6 to TRBJ2-3; 11 positions agree with TRBD2. The V gene end was trimmed by 5 bases and the J gene end by 4 bases; junction bases not matched to a gene: 23. The CDR3 totals 21 residues. Germline V gene lookup returns CDR1 SGHVS and CDR2 FNYEAQ. CDR3 loop: CASSLDPTEYSGRALADTQYF. CDR3 nucleotide sequence: TGTGCCAGCAGCCTAGACCCGACAGAATATAGCGGGAGGGCCCTTGCAGATACGCAGTATTTT.

The sample holds one count of this clone. The chain is built from TRBV5-6 and TRBJ2-5, with 11 bases lining up with TRBD2. This CDR3 spans 16 amino acids. After removal of 3 bases from V and 2 bases from J, the junction contained 6 bases not matched to a gene. Germline assignment: CDR1 SGHDT and CDR2 YYEEEE. CDR3 in DNA: TGTGCCAGCAGCTGGGAGGGACTAGCGGTACAAGAGACCCAGTACTTC. This sequence encodes CASSWEGLAVQETQYF.

The chain couples TRBV9 to TRBJ2-7; no definite D call. This CDR3 contains 14 residues. CDR1 and CDR2 (germline): SGDLS, YYNGEE. Between the trimmed V and J ends, which lost 4 bases and 2 bases, there was a span of 13 bases. The CDR3 loop reads CASSPGISPYEQYF. The CDR3 region has the DNA TGTGCCAGCAGCCCCGGAATTTCCCCCTACGAGCAGTACTTC.

The chain uses TRBV5-6 and TRBJ2-7, with D possibly being TRBD1 or TRBD2 (5 bases each). The V and J ends lost 4 bases and 2 bases respectively, with 19 bases between them. CDR1 is SGHDT and CDR2 is YYEEEE in the germline V gene. This CDR3 is built from 16 residues. The CDR3 coding sequence is TGTGCCAGCAGCCGAGGGTTGGGGCTCACGACCTACGAGCAGTACTTC. It specifies CASSRGLGLTTYEQYF.

The chain joins TRBV3-1 (or the pseudogene TRBV3-2) to TRBJ2-3; 10 bases map to TRBD2. CDR3 length: 22 amino acids. V lost 0 bases to trimming and J lost 2 bases; unmatched junction nucleotides: 20. Germline lookup yields CDR1 LGHDT and CDR2 YNNKEL (reference sequence). The CDR3, as DNA: TGTGCCAGCAGCCAAGATCTAGCGGGGGACGTCGGTGCAAATATCCCCACAGATACGCAGTATTTT. As protein: CASSQDLAGDVGANIPTDTQYF.

V is TRBV4-2 and J is TRBJ2-7, with 9 bases identical to TRBD1. The CDR3 runs to 19 residues. The germline gives CDR1 LGHNA, CDR2 YNFKEQ. V dropped 0 bases and J dropped 3; count of bases not matched to a gene: 15. The CDR3 reads CASSQDHRAGTGIFYEQYF. The CDR3 DNA follows: TGTGCCAGCAGCCAAGACCATCGCGCCGGGACAGGGATCTTCTACGAGCAGTACTTC.

The chain employs TRBV12-3 or TRBV12-4 and TRBJ2-2; D is uncertain. The CDR3 runs 12 residues. V was clipped by 6 bases and J by 6 bases, with 8 bases between them. CDR3 nucleotides: TGTGCCAGCAGCCACGTCTCCGGGGAGCTGTTTTTT. Translation: CASSHVSGELFF.

The rearrangement links TRBV7-8 to TRBJ2-7; TRBD1 or TRBD2 may be the D gene (5 bases each). Germline V gene lookup returns CDR1 SGHVS and CDR2 FQNEAQ. The V end lost 5 bases, the J end lost 2 bases, and 19 bases lay between the germline ends. The CDR3 loop spans 16 amino acids. The CDR3 protein is CASSIPPGRKTYEQYF. The CDR3 coding sequence is TGTGCCAGCAGCATACCCCCGGGACGGAAGACCTACGAGCAGTACTTC.

The chain links TRBV15 to TRBJ1-2; 9 bases are a match to TRBD1. The junction had 3 bases not matched to a gene; V was cut back by 1 base and J by 6 bases. Germline values: CDR1 LNHNV, CDR2 YYDKDF (reference sequence). This CDR3 has 14 residues. CDR3 in DNA: TGTGCCACCAGCAGAGGCGGGACAGGGAATGGCTACACCTTC. Translation gives CATSRGGTGNGYTF.

This sequence joins TRBV7-9 and TRBJ2-2, with 7 bases aligning to TRBD1. The germline gives CDR1 SEHNR, CDR2 FQNEAQ (reference sequence). The length of the CDR3 is 14 residues. V lost 4 bases and J lost 5; bases outside the gene matches: 4. The CDR3 sequence: CASSSDRPTGELFF. CDR3 DNA: TGTGCCAGCAGCTCGGACAGGCCTACCGGGGAGCTGTTTTTT.

The CDR3 sequence is CASSLLRGGYNEQFF. The CDR3 DNA reads as TGTGCCAGCAGCTTGCTGCGGGGGGGGTACAATGAGCAGTTCTTC. The chain joins TRBV7-3 to TRBJ2-1, with 9 nucleotides matching TRBD2. Germline lookup yields CDR1 SGHTA and CDR2 FQGTGA. CDR3 size: 15 residues. With 3 bases clipped from V and 4 bases from J, the junction kept 4 bases outside the gene matches.

The J gene is TRBJ1-2, the V gene TRBV5-1; D is perhaps TRBD1 (5 bases). Germline loops: CDR1 SGHRS, CDR2 YFSETQ. Between the trimmed V and J ends, which lost 2 bases and 3 bases, there was a span of 14 bases. The length of the CDR3 is 15 residues. The DNA for the CDR3 is TGCGCCAGCAGCTTCCTAGGGGACCGCGACTATGGCTACACCTTC. Its translation: CASSFLGDRDYGYTF.

This sequence joins TRBV19 and TRBJ2-1; no firm D call. Looked up from germline, CDR1 is LNHDA and CDR2 is SQIVND (reference sequence). V lost 3 bases, J lost 5 bases, and 11 bases lay in between. The CDR3 is 14 amino acids. In DNA, the CDR3 is TGTGCCAGTAGTATGCGACATCCCCACAATGAGCAGTTCTTC. It translates to CASSMRHPHNEQFF. Complete variable domain (other parts from reference TRBV19 and TRBJ2-1): DGGITQSPKYLFRKEGQNVTLSCEQNLNHDAMYWYRQDPGQGLRLIYYSQIVNDFQKGDIAEGYSVSREKKESFPLTVTSAQKNPTAFYLCASSMRHPHNEQFFGPGTRLTVL.

This chain connects TRBV7-9 to TRBJ2-1; 14 positions agree with TRBD2. J lost 6 bases, V lost 5 bases, and 12 bases had no gene match. CDR3 size: 18 residues. CDR1 and CDR2 from the germline V gene are SEHNR and FQNEAQ (reference sequence). This CDR3 is CASSVRAGLAGGGNEQFF. CDR3 in DNA: TGTGCCAGCAGCGTTAGGGCAGGACTAGCGGGAGGAGGCAATGAGCAGTTCTTC.

V is TRBV28 and J is TRBJ2-1; D unclear. V lost 5 bases to trimming and J lost 5 bases, with 1 base between them. The CDR3 consists of 10 residues. CDR1 and CDR2 (germline): MDHEN, SYDVKM. CDR3: CASSNNEQFF. The CDR3 region has the DNA TGTGCCAGCAGTAACAATGAGCAGTTCTTC.

This chain joins TRBV4-3 and TRBJ2-2; 9 bases agree with TRBD2. This CDR3 region has 17 residues. The J segment lost 1 base and the V segment lost 3 bases, leaving 6 bases of the junction unmatched. Germline V gene sequence: CDR1 LGHNA, CDR2 YSLEER. CDR3 sequence: CASSHPGTSLNTGELFF. The CDR3 coding sequence is TGCGCCAGCAGCCACCCCGGGACTAGCCTGAACACCGGGGAGCTGTTTTTT.

The chain combines TRBV28 with TRBJ1-1; 8 bases fit TRBD1. Trimming at V came to 5 bases and at J to 7 bases, leaving 12 bases not matched to a gene. This CDR3 is 15 amino acids long. Germline CDR1 and CDR2: MDHEN and SYDVKM. CDR3 in amino acids: CASSRSSQGDGEAFF. CDR3 in DNA: TGTGCCAGCAGTCGCTCTTCACAGGGGGATGGTGAAGCTTTCTTT.

The V call is TRBV20-1, the J call TRBJ2-5, with a weak D call TRBD1 (6 bases). The CDR3 is 10 residues long. Trimming left V 6 bases short and J 5 bases short, with 7 bases between. Germline-derived CDR1 and CDR2 are DFQATT and SNEGSKA (reference sequence). CDR3 bases: TGCAGTGCCCAGGGGGAGACCCAGTACTTC. Protein: CSAQGETQYF.

The CDR3 DNA follows: TGTGCCAGCAGTTTATCGAGCGGGAGGGTGGTAGTTGACAATGAGCAGTTCTTC. Its translation: CASSLSSGRVVVDNEQFF. The rearrangement links TRBV27 to TRBJ2-1; 10 bases agree with TRBD2. The CDR3 runs 18 residues. Germline V lookup: CDR1 MNHEY, CDR2 SMNVEV (reference sequence). Losses at the gene ends were 0 bases for V and 5 bases for J; bases not matched to a gene: 10.

The sample holds one count of this clone. The genes are TRBV5-6 and TRBJ2-7; D is uncertain. CDR1 SGHDT and CDR2 YYEEEE come from the germline V gene. This CDR3 has 14 residues. V dropped 2 bases and J dropped 0 bases, with 9 bases sitting between them. CDR3 loop: CASSFQDNSYEQYF. The CDR3 DNA follows: TGTGCCAGCAGCTTCCAGGATAACTCCTACGAGCAGTACTTC.

CDR3: CASNPAEQETQYF. In DNA form, the CDR3 reads TGTGCCAGCAACCCCGCCGAGCAAGAGACCCAGTACTTC. The gene calls are TRBV6-2 or TRBV6-3 and TRBJ2-5; D is unresolved. V was shortened by 7 bases and J by 2 bases, with 11 bases between the two germline ends. This CDR3 has 13 residues. Per the germline V gene, CDR1 is MNHEY and CDR2 is SVGEGT.

This chain joins TRBV7-9 and TRBJ1-1; the D gene is possibly TRBD1 (5 bases). Trimming cost V 3 bases and J 5 bases, with 10 bases left between them. CDR3 length equals 13 residues. Germline lookup yields CDR1 SEHNR and CDR2 FQNEAQ (reference sequence). The CDR3 loop is CASSFLGGTEAFF. The CDR3 DNA follows: TGTGCCAGCAGCTTTTTGGGGGGAACTGAAGCTTTCTTT.

The V and J genes are TRBV2 and TRBJ1-5; D is possibly TRBD1 (6 bases). The CDR3 is 14 amino acids. Germline CDR1 and CDR2: SNHLY and FYNNEI. Trimming pared 6 bases from V and 3 bases from J, leaving 12 bases between. This chain's CDR3 is CASRGWTDNQPQHF. As DNA, the CDR3 is TGTGCCAGCAGGGGTTGGACAGACAATCAGCCCCAGCATTTT.

CDR3 bases: TGTGCCAGCAGTTACATGGGACAGGGTGGCGAGACCCAGTACTTC. This codes for CASSYMGQGGETQYF. The chain couples TRBV6-5 to TRBJ2-5, with TRBD1 identical over 9 bases. The CDR3 has 15 residues. From germline, CDR1 is MNHEY and CDR2 SVGAGI. The V gene end was trimmed by 2 bases and the J gene end by 5 bases; junction bases not matched to a gene: 6.

Here the CDR3 DNA reads TGTGCCACCAGCAGAGATTATGTGGGTCCCACCACCGGCAATCAGCCCCAGCATTTT. It codes for CATSRDYVGPTTGNQPQHF. This chain joins TRBV15 and TRBJ1-5; the D is unclear. The V gene's germline CDR1 is LNHNV and CDR2 YYDKDF (reference sequence). The V end lost 0 bases, the J end lost 2 bases, and 20 bases lay between the germline ends. The length of the CDR3 is 19 residues.

The V and J genes are TRBV19 and TRBJ1-1; D remains unclear. The germline V gene has CDR1 LNHDA and CDR2 SQIVND (reference sequence). CDR3 length: 15 amino acids. Trimming cost V 5 bases and J 0 bases, with 13 bases left between them. The CDR3 DNA sequence: TGTGCCAGTAGTTCCATAGGGCAGCTGAACACTGAAGCTTTCTTT. This codes for CASSSIGQLNTEAFF.

The chain uses TRBV6-2 or TRBV6-3 and TRBJ2-3; 11 nucleotides align to TRBD2. Germline CDR1 MNHEY, CDR2 SVGEGT. V was pared by 0 bases and J by 4 bases, with 12 bases of the junction left unmatched. The length of the CDR3 is 19 residues. CDR3 in amino acids: CASSYSISVAGGPSDTQYF. In nucleotides, the CDR3 is TGTGCCAGCAGTTACTCCATATCGGTAGCGGGAGGGCCTTCAGATACGCAGTATTTT.